This passage covers 3 T cell receptor beta chains from one sample sequenced in a study of shared clonotypes between healthy human individuals. Data came from immunoSEQ multiplex PCR; TCRdb stores just in-frame clones and leaves some out. The sample shows approximately 2.4 million clones, almost 96% of them seen only once. Sequenced material: naive CD4+ T cells sorted from blood. Subset: CD45RA+ positively selected. These receptors originate from a man between 18 and 29 years old in good health.

This chain joins TRBV27 and TRBJ1-4; D ambiguous. This CDR3 has 11 residues. Trimming removed 8 bases from V and 5 bases from J, with 6 bases in between. The V gene's germline CDR1 is MNHEY and CDR2 SMNVEV (reference sequence). This CDR3 reads CASSQNEKLFF. CDR3 in DNA: TGTGCCAGCTCCCAGAATGAAAAACTGTTTTTT.

The chain links TRBV7-9 to TRBJ2-7; D gene ambiguous. The V end was cut by 5 bases, the J end by 6 bases, with 14 bases between. The CDR3 is 13 residues long. CDR1 and CDR2 (germline): SEHNR, FQNEAQ (reference sequence). CDR3 residues: CASSPLFLSEQYF. CDR3 nucleotide sequence: TGTGCCAGCAGCCCCTTATTTCTCTCCGAGCAGTACTTC.

CDR3 bases: TGTGCCAGCAGGGCCAGGGGCAGGCCGAACACTGAAGCTTTCTTT. As protein: CASRARGRPNTEAFF. V usage is TRBV6-5 and J usage is TRBJ1-1; D may be TRBD1 (6 bases). The CDR3 covers 15 residues. V was pared by 6 bases and J by 1 base, with 15 bases between. Looked up from germline, CDR1 is MNHEY and CDR2 is SVGAGI.